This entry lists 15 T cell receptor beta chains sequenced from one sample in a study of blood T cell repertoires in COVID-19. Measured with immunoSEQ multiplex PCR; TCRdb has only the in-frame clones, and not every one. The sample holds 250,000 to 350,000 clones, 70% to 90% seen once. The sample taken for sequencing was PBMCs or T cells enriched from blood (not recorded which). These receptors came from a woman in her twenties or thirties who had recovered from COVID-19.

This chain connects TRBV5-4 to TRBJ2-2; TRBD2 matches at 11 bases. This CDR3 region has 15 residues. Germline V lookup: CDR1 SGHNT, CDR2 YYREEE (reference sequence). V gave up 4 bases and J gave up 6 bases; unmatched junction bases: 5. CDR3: CASSPLAGGAGELFF. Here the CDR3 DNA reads TGTGCCAGCAGCCCCTTAGCGGGAGGGGCCGGGGAGCTGTTTTTT.

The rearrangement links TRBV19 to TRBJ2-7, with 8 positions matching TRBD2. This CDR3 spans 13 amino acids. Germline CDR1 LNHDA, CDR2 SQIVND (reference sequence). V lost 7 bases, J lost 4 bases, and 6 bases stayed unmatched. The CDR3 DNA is TGTGCCAGTACCGCGAGCGGGAGTTACGAGCAGTACTTC. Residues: CASTASGSYEQYF. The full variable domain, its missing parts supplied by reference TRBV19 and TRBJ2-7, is DGGITQSPKYLFRKEGQNVTLSCEQNLNHDAMYWYRQDPGQGLRLIYYSQIVNDFQKGDIAEGYSVSREKKESFPLTVTSAQKNPTAFYLCASTASGSYEQYFGPGTRLTVT.

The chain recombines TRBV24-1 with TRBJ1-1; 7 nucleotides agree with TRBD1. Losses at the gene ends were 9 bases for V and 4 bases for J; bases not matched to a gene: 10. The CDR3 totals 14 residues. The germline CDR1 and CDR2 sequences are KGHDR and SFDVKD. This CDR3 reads CATFITDRATEAFF. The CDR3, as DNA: TGTGCCACCTTCATAACCGACAGGGCCACTGAAGCTTTCTTT.

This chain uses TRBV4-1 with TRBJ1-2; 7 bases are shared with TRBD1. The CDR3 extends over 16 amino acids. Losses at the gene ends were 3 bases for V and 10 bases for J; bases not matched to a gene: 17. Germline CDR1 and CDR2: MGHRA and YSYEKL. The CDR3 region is CASSQPNTRGQAHYTF. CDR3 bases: TGCGCCAGCAGCCAGCCTAATACGAGAGGACAGGCCCACTACACCTTC.

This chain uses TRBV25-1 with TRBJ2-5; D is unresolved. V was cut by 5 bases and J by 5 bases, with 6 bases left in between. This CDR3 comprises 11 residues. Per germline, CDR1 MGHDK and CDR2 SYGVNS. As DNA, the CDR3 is TGTGCCAGCAGTACGGAGGAGACCCAGTACTTC. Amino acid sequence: CASSTEETQYF.

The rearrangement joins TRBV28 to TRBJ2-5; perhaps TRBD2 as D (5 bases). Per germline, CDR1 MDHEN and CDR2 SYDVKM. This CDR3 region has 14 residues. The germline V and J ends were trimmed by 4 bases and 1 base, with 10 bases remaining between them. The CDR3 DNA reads TGTGCCAGCAGTTCGAGGGAAACCCAAGAGACCCAGTACTTC. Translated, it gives CASSSRETQETQYF.

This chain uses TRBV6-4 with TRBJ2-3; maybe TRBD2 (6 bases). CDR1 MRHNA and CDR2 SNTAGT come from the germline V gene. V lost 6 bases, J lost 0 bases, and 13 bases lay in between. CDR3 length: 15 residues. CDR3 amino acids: CASRLTSGSTDTQYF. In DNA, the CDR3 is TGTGCCAGCAGGCTGACTAGTGGGAGCACAGATACGCAGTATTTT.

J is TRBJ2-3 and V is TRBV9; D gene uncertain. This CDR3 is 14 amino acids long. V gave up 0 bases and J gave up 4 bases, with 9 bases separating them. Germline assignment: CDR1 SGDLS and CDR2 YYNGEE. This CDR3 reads CASSVESNPDTQYF. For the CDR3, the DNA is TGTGCCAGCAGCGTAGAGTCTAACCCAGATACGCAGTATTTT.

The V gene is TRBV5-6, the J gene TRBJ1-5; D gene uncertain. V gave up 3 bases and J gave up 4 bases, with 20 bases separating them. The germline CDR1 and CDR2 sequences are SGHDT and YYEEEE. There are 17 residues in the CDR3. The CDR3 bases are TGTGCCAGCAGCTCAACTCTAACGGCCGCGAGGAATCAGCCCCAGCATTTT. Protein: CASSSTLTAARNQPQHF.

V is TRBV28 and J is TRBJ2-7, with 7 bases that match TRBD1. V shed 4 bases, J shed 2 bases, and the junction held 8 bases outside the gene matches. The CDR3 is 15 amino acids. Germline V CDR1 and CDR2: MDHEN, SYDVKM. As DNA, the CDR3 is TGTGCCAGCAGTTACCGCCCCGGGACAGCCTACGAGCAGTACTTC. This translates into CASSYRPGTAYEQYF.

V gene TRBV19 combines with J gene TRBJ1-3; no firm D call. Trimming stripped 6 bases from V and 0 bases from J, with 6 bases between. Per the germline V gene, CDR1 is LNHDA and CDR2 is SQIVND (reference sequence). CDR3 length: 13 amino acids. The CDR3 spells CASSAGSGNTIYF. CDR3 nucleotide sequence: TGTGCCAGTAGCGCAGGCTCTGGAAACACCATATATTTT. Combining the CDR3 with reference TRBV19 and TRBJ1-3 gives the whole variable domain DGGITQSPKYLFRKEGQNVTLSCEQNLNHDAMYWYRQDPGQGLRLIYYSQIVNDFQKGDIAEGYSVSREKKESFPLTVTSAQKNPTAFYLCASSAGSGNTIYFGEGSWLTVV.

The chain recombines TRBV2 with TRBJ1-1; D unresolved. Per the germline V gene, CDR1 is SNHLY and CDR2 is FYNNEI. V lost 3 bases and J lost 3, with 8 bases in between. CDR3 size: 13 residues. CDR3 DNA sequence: TGTGCCAGCAGTGAGCGAGGGTACACTGAAGCTTTCTTT. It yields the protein CASSERGYTEAFF. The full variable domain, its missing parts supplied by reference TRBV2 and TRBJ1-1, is EPEVTQTPSHQVTQMGQEVILRCVPISNHLYFYWYRQILGQKVEFLVSFYNNEISEKSEIFDDQFSVERPDGSNFTLKIRSTKLEDSAMYFCASSERGYTEAFFGQGTRLTVV.

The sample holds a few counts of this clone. The CDR3 loop is CASSLSSNQPQHF. CDR3 nucleotides: TGTGCCAGCAGTTTGAGTAGCAATCAGCCCCAGCATTTT. This rearrangement joins TRBV28 to TRBJ1-5, with D hard to call. Germline-derived CDR1 and CDR2 are MDHEN and SYDVKM. The V gene lost 3 bases and the J gene lost 0 bases, with 3 bases spanning the gap. This CDR3 spans 13 amino acids.

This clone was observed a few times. CDR3 DNA sequence: TGTGCCAGCTCACCGACTAGACCTAACAATGAGCAGTTCTTC. Translated: CASSPTRPNNEQFF. The chain combines TRBV18 with TRBJ2-1; tentative D call: TRBD2 (6 bases). Per the germline V gene, CDR1 is KGHSH and CDR2 is LQKENI. Trimming cost V 3 bases and J 5 bases, with 11 bases left between them. The CDR3 is 14 residues long.

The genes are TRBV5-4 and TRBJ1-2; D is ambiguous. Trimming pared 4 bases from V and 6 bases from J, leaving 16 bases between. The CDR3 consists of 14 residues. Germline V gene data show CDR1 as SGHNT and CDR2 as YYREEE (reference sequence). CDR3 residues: CASSLDGQRDGYTF. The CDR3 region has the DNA TGTGCCAGCAGCCTGGACGGCCAGAGGGATGGCTACACCTTC.